A single sample is the source of the 7 T cell receptor beta chains below, sequenced in a study of CD8+CD57+ T cells in acquired aplastic anemia. Sequencing involved patients with CD8+CD57+ cell expansion previously shown by flow cytometry. CDR3 and TCR beta VDJ profiling relied on a genomic DNA template. TCRdb redid the calling of the reads with MiXCR, one entry per CDR3 protein. This repertoire shows about 200,000 distinct CDR3 sequences, around 50% found once; its top ten account for 20%. Sequenced: sorted CD4+, CD8+, or CD8+CD57+ T cells (not recorded which) from PBMCs. These receptors all stem from a human donor with aplastic anemia.

This chain connects TRBV25-1 to TRBJ2-7; 9 nucleotides agree with TRBD1. CDR3 length: 17 residues. Germline V gene sequence: CDR1 MGHDK, CDR2 SYGVNS. J gave up 0 bases and V 6 bases, and 12 bases lay outside the gene matches. Written as DNA, the CDR3 is TGTGCCAGCAGCTTGGACCCCGACAGGGGGAGCTCCTACGAGCAGTACTTC. This sequence encodes CASSLDPDRGSSYEQYF.

To note about this clonotype: At one end the junction does not follow the germline gene, possibly because of a read error. The V call is TRBV5-4, the J call TRBJ2-7, with 8 bases fitting TRBD1. The CDR3 has 14 residues. Looked up from germline, CDR1 is SGHNT and CDR2 is YYREEE (reference sequence). CDR3 DNA sequence: TGTGCCAGCAGCCAGGGAGACAGGGGCCCATCATGGAGGTTC. This encodes CASSQGDRGPSWRF.

The chain has TRBV5-5 and TRBJ1-6; D might be TRBD1 (5 bases). Germline assignment: CDR1 SGHKS and CDR2 YYEKEE (reference sequence). This CDR3 is 15 amino acids long. Trimming took 4 bases from V and 7 from J, leaving 15 bases between them. Here the CDR3 DNA reads TGTGCCAGCAGCCACGGGTGGGGGATGAATTCACCCCTCCACTTT. This codes for CASSHGWGMNSPLHF.

The chain is built from TRBV9 and TRBJ2-2; D possibly corresponds to TRBD1 (5 bases). The germline gives CDR1 SGDLS, CDR2 YYNGEE. Trimming took off 3 bases at V and 7 bases at J, with 16 bases between the two ends. This CDR3 has 15 residues. CDR3 DNA sequence: TGTGCCAGCAGCGGGGAAGGCCGCAGGGACGGGGAGCTGTTTTTT. Encoded protein: CASSGEGRRDGELFF.

Comment on this clonotype: One base away lies a much larger clone, so this may be a sequencing read error. The chain has TRBV6-2 or TRBV6-3 and TRBJ2-7; D call uncertain. Per germline, CDR1 MNHEY and CDR2 SVGEGT. The CDR3 is 12 residues long. The ends were cut back, 6 bases at V and 12 bases at J, with 18 bases in the middle. CDR3 nucleotides: TGTGCCAGCAGCTCTCAGTTCGGGCGCGTGTACTTC. Protein product: CASSSQFGRVYF.

The V and J genes are TRBV7-9 and TRBJ2-5; perhaps TRBD1 as D (6 bases). Germline loops: CDR1 SEHNR, CDR2 FQNEAQ (reference sequence). The CDR3 covers 13 residues. Trimming removed 3 bases from V and 3 bases from J, with 8 bases in between. CDR3 coding DNA: TGTGCCAGCAGCTTTGGACAGAAAGAGACCCAGTACTTC. This sequence encodes CASSFGQKETQYF.

In its sample, this clonotype was seen many times. The rearrangement uses TRBV6-5 and TRBJ1-1; 8 bases agree with TRBD1. The CDR3 is made up of 14 amino acids. J was trimmed by 3 bases and V by 6 bases; bases with no gene match: 6. In germline, CDR1 is MNHEY, CDR2 SVGAGI. The CDR3 spells CASRTGGVDTEAFF. In DNA, the CDR3 is TGTGCCAGCAGAACAGGGGGTGTCGACACTGAAGCTTTCTTT.